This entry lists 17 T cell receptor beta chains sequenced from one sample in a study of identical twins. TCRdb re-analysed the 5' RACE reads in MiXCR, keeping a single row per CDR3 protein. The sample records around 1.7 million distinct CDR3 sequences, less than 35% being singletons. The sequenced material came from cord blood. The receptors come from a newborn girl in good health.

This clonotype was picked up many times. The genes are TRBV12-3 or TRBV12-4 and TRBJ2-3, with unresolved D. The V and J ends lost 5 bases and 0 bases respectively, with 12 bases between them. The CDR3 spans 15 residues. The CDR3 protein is CASSPRLVSTDTQYF. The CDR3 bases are TGTGCCAGCAGTCCTCGGCTGGTTAGCACAGATACGCAGTATTTT.

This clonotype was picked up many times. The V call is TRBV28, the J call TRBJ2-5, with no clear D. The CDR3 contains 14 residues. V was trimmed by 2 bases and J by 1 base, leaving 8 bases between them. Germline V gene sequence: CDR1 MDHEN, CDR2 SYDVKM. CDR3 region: CASSLMTAQETQYF. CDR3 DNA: TGTGCCAGCAGTTTAATGACGGCCCAAGAGACCCAGTACTTC. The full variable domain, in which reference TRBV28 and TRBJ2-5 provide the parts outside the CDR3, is DVKVTQSSRYLVKRTGEKVFLECVQDMDHENMFWYRQDPGLGLRLIYFSYDVKMKEKGDIPEGYSVSREKKERFSLILESASTNQTSMYLCASSLMTAQETQYFGPGTRLLVL.

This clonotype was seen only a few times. The CDR3: CSVEFRNEQYF. CDR3 nucleotide sequence: TGCAGCGTTGAATTCCGCAATGAGCAGTACTTC. The chain combines TRBV29-1 with TRBJ2-5; D uncertain. The CDR3 sequence is 11 residues long. Germline loops: CDR1 SQVTM, CDR2 ANQGSEA. Between the trimmed V and J ends, which lost 2 bases and 11 bases, there was a span of 12 bases.

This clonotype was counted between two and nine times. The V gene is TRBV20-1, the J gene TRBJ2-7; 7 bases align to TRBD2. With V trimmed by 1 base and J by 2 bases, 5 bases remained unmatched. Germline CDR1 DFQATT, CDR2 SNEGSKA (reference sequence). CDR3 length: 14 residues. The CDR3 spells CSARVTSETYEQYF. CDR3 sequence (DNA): TGCAGTGCTAGAGTAACTAGCGAGACCTACGAGCAGTACTTC.

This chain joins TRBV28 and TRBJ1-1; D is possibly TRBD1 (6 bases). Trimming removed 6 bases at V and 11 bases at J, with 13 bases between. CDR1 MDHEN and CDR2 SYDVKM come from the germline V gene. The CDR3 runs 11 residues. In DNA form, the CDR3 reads TGTGCCAGCAGCTCGGGACAAGATGCTTTCTTT. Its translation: CASSSGQDAFF.

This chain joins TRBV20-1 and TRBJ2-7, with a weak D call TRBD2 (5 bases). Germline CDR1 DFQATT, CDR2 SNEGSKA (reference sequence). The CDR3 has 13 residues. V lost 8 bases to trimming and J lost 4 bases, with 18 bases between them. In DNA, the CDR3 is TGCAGTTTCGTAGTGGGCGGGTCTTACGAGCAGTACTTC. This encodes CSFVVGGSYEQYF.

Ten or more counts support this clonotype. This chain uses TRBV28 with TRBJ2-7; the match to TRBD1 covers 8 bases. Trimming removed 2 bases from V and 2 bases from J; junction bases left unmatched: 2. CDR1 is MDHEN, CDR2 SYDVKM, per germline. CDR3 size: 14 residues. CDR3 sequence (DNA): TGTGCCAGCAGTTTACGACAGGGGACCTACGAGCAGTACTTC. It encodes CASSLRQGTYEQYF.

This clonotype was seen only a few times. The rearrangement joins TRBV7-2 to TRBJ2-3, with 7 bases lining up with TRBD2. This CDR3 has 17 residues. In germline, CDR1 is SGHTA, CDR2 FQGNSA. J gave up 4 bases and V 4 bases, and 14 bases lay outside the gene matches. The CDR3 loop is CASSYRGPSGLADTQYF. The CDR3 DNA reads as TGTGCCAGCAGCTACAGAGGTCCTAGCGGATTAGCAGATACGCAGTATTTT.

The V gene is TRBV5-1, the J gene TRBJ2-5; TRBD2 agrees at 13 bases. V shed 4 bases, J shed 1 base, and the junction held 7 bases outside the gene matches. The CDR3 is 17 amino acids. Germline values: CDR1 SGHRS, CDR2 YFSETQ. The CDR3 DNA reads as TGCGCCAGCAGCCTTAGTTGGACTAGCGGGGGCCAAGAGACCCAGTACTTC. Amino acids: CASSLSWTSGGQETQYF.

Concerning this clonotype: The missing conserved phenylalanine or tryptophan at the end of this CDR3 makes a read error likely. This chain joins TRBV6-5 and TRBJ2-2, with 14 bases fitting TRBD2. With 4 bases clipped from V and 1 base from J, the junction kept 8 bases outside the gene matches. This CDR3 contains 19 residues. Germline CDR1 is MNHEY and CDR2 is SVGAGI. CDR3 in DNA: TGTGCCAGCAGTTTCCACATGACTAGCGGGAGGGAGAACACCGGGGAGCTGTTTGTT. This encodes CASSFHMTSGRENTGELFV.

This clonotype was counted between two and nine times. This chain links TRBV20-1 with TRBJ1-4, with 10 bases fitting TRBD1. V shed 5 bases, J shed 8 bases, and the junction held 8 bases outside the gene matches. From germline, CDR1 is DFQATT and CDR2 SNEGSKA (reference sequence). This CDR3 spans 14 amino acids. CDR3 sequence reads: CSALLGTGVEKLFF. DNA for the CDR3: TGCAGTGCTCTCTTGGGGACAGGGGTGGAAAAACTGTTTTTT.

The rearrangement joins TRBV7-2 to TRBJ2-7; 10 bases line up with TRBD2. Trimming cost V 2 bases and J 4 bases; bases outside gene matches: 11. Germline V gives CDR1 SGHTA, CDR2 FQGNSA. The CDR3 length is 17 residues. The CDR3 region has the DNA TGTGCCAGCAGCTTACCGTTGACTAGCGGGTGGGTGTACGAGCAGTACTTC. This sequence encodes CASSLPLTSGWVYEQYF.

The CDR3 coding sequence is TGCAGTTCGGCTGCCTTGGTTAGCAATCAGCCCCAGCATTTT. It specifies CSSAALVSNQPQHF. The gene calls are TRBV20-1 and TRBJ1-5; D ambiguous. CDR3 length: 14 amino acids. V lost 8 bases and J lost 0, with 14 bases in between. The germline gives CDR1 DFQATT, CDR2 SNEGSKA (reference sequence).

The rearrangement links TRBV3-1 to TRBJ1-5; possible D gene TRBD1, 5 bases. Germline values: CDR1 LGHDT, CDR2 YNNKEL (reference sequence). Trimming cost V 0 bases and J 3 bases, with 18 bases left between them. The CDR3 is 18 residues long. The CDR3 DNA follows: TGTGCCAGCAGCCAAGATGGGGGTTTCGGGCGTCCCAATCAGCCCCAGCATTTT. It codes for CASSQDGGFGRPNQPQHF.

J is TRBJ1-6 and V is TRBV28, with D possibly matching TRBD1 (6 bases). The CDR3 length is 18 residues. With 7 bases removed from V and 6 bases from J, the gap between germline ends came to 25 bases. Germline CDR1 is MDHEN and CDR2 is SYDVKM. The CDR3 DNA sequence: TGTGCCAGCATCTTTATCGCGGACAGAAGATCCATTAATTCACCCCTCCACTTT. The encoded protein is CASIFIADRRSINSPLHF.

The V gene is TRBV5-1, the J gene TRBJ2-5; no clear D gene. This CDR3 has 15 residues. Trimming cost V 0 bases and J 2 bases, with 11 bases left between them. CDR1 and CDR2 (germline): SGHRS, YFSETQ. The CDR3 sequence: CASSLGATPQETQYF. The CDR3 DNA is TGCGCCAGCAGCTTGGGGGCGACACCGCAAGAGACCCAGTACTTC.

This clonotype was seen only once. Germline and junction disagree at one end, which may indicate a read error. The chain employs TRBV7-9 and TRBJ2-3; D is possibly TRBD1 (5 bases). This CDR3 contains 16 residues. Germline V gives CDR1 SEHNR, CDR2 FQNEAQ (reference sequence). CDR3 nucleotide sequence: TGTGCCAGCAGCTTAGGATTCTTGCGGCACACAGGTACGCACTATTTT. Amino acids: CASSLGFLRHTGTHYF. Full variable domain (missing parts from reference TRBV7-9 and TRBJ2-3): DTGVSQNPRHKITKRGQNVTFRCDPISEHNRLYWYRQTLGQGPEFLTYFQNEAQLEKSRLLSDRFSAERPKGSFSTLEIQRTEQGDSAMYLCASSLGFLRHTGTHYFGPGTRLTVL.